The 24 T cell receptor beta chains below come from one sample, sequenced in a study of blood T cell repertoires in COVID-19. The protocol was immunoSEQ multiplex PCR, while the TCRdb copy is restricted to in-frame clones and leaves out a portion. The sample lists about 200,000 clones; about nine tenths were seen once. The specimen was peripheral blood. The source of these receptors is a man aged 50 or older with acute or convalescent COVID-19.

There are a few counts of this clone. This rearrangement joins TRBV6-5 to TRBJ1-1; 8 nucleotides line up with TRBD1. The V gene's germline CDR1 is MNHEY and CDR2 SVGAGI. The CDR3 has 15 amino acids. With 6 bases clipped from V and 6 bases from J, the junction kept 12 bases outside the gene matches. The CDR3: CASSRTLRQGSEAFF. The CDR3 DNA is TGTGCCAGCAGCCGGACCCTGAGACAGGGGTCTGAAGCTTTCTTT.

This chain joins TRBV7-8 and TRBJ2-7; perhaps TRBD2 as D (7 bases). From germline, CDR1 is SGHVS and CDR2 FQNEAQ. The CDR3 contains 13 residues. V dropped 5 bases and J dropped 7 bases, with 15 bases sitting between them. The CDR3 is CASSRGGGREQYV. The CDR3 DNA reads TGTGCCAGCAGCCGAGGGGGGGGACGTGAGCAGTACGTC.

The CDR3, as DNA: TGCGCCAGCAGCTTGGTTCTAGCGGGAGAGACCCAGTACTTC. This sequence encodes CASSLVLAGETQYF. The rearrangement uses TRBV5-1 and TRBJ2-5; 8 bases map to TRBD2. From germline, CDR1 is SGHRS and CDR2 YFSETQ. The J segment lost 4 bases and the V segment lost 0 bases, leaving 2 bases of the junction unmatched. The CDR3 spans 14 residues.

The genes are TRBV5-1 and TRBJ1-1, with 7 bases identical to TRBD1. The germline V gene encodes CDR1 SGHRS and CDR2 YFSETQ. This CDR3 region has 15 residues. V lost 6 bases to trimming and J lost 0 bases; unmatched junction nucleotides: 8. CDR3: CASNEGAGLNTEAFF. CDR3 bases: TGCGCCAGCAACGAGGGGGCAGGGTTGAACACTGAAGCTTTCTTT.

The chain recombines TRBV7-8 with TRBJ1-4; tentative D call: TRBD1 (6 bases). The V and J ends lost 4 bases and 5 bases respectively, with 17 bases between them. Germline assignment: CDR1 SGHVS and CDR2 FQNEAQ. The CDR3 sequence is 16 residues long. For the CDR3, the DNA is TGTGCCAGCAGCTCTTCGGTTGGGGGCGCGAATGAAAAACTGTTTTTT. This gives the protein CASSSSVGGANEKLFF. The full variable domain, rest sourced from reference TRBV7-8 and TRBJ1-4, is GAGVSQSPRYKVAKRGQDVALRCDPISGHVSLFWYQQALGQGPEFLTYFQNEAQLDKSGLPSDRFFAERPEGSVSTLKIQRTQQEDSAVYLCASSSSVGGANEKLFFGSGTQLSVL.

The chain joins TRBV27 to TRBJ2-7; TRBD2 is a possible D gene (6 bases). V lost 5 bases to trimming and J lost 1 base, with 12 bases between them. This CDR3 has 14 residues. Germline lookup yields CDR1 MNHEY and CDR2 SMNVEV (reference sequence). The CDR3 here is CASSLRDGSYEQYF. CDR3 DNA: TGTGCCAGCAGTCTGCGGGACGGATCCTACGAGCAGTACTTC.

This clone was detected a few times. This chain links TRBV5-1 with TRBJ2-7; a possible D gene is TRBD1 (5 bases). Germline values: CDR1 SGHRS, CDR2 YFSETQ. The CDR3 has 16 residues. Trimming removed 0 bases at V and 0 bases at J, with 13 bases between. In DNA form, the CDR3 reads TGCGCCAGCAGCTTGGCCTCGGACACGAGCTCCTACGAGCAGTACTTC. Protein: CASSLASDTSSYEQYF.

The chain has TRBV30 and TRBJ2-2, with TRBD1 matching 7 bases. The CDR3 extends over 13 amino acids. Unmatched junction bases numbered 3, after V lost 3 bases and J lost 5 bases. In germline, CDR1 is GTSNPN, CDR2 SVGIG (reference sequence). The CDR3 is CAWRETGTGELFF. CDR3 in DNA: TGTGCCTGGAGGGAGACAGGGACCGGGGAGCTGTTTTTT.

This clone was counted once. V usage is TRBV2 and J usage is TRBJ2-7; 7 bases agree with TRBD2. The CDR3 runs 15 residues. The junction had 9 bases not matched to a gene; V was cut back by 4 bases and J by 3 bases. Germline lookup yields CDR1 SNHLY and CDR2 FYNNEI. CDR3 region: CASSGASGRGYEQYV. CDR3 sequence (DNA): TGTGCCAGCAGTGGGGCCTCAGGGAGGGGCTACGAGCAGTACGTC.

The chain recombines TRBV2 with TRBJ1-1; D gene unclear. The V end lost 6 bases, the J end lost 1 base, and 9 bases lay between the germline ends. The length of the CDR3 is 13 residues. The germline V gene has CDR1 SNHLY and CDR2 FYNNEI. CDR3 sequence: CASRETENTEAFF. The CDR3, as DNA: TGTGCCAGCAGGGAGACTGAGAACACTGAAGCTTTCTTT.

The chain has TRBV28 and TRBJ1-2; 11 bases align to TRBD1. The V gene's germline CDR1 is MDHEN and CDR2 SYDVKM. The CDR3 is made up of 14 amino acids. J gave up 4 bases and V 3 bases, and 1 base lay outside the gene matches. The CDR3 is CASSLGQGVYGYTF. The CDR3 nucleotides read TGTGCCAGCAGTTTGGGACAGGGGGTCTATGGCTACACCTTC.

This clone has just one count. The chain carries TRBV4-3 and TRBJ1-5, with TRBD1 as a possible D gene (6 bases). Germline CDR1 reads LGHNA; CDR2 reads YSLEER. CDR3 size: 15 residues. V was shortened by 8 bases and J by 3 bases, with 17 bases between the two germline ends. The CDR3 is CASGGEGGVNQPQHF. The CDR3 coding sequence is TGCGCCAGCGGCGGAGAGGGGGGGGTCAATCAGCCCCAGCATTTT.

This chain uses TRBV24-1 with TRBJ2-3, with 14 bases matching TRBD2. J lost 3 bases, V lost 5 bases, and 3 bases had no gene match. The CDR3 consists of 16 residues. Per the germline V gene, CDR1 is KGHDR and CDR2 is SFDVKD. Written as DNA, the CDR3 is TGTGCCACCAGTGGACTAGCGGGGGGGCCGACAGATACGCAGTATTTT. Residues: CATSGLAGGPTDTQYF.

The chain has TRBV6-4 and TRBJ1-4; no firm D call. Germline CDR1 MRHNA, CDR2 SNTAGT. V shed 5 bases and J shed 0 bases, with 7 bases lying between them. This CDR3 has 14 amino acids. The CDR3 DNA reads as TGTGCCAGCAGTCCTACAGCAACTAATGAAAAACTGTTTTTT. It is translated as CASSPTATNEKLFF.

This chain connects TRBV6-6 to TRBJ1-4; 8 bases fit TRBD1. J was trimmed by 7 bases and V by 5 bases; bases with no gene match: 9. The CDR3 extends over 15 amino acids. Germline values: CDR1 MNHNY, CDR2 SVGAGI (reference sequence). The CDR3 is CASSPSGGRGEKLFF. CDR3 DNA sequence: TGTGCCAGCAGTCCCTCAGGGGGCCGGGGTGAAAAACTGTTTTTT.

The V and J genes are TRBV18 and TRBJ2-5; TRBD1 matches 9 bases. The germline V gene has CDR1 KGHSH and CDR2 LQKENI. CDR3 size: 15 residues. J gave up 5 bases and V 0 bases, and 4 bases lay outside the gene matches. The CDR3 reads CASSPPDRGGETQYF. The CDR3 DNA reads as TGTGCCAGCTCACCACCGGACAGGGGAGGGGAGACCCAGTACTTC.

This clone was found once. J is TRBJ1-6 and V is TRBV4-1; 9 bases are a match to TRBD1. CDR1 and CDR2 (germline): MGHRA, YSYEKL. The CDR3 loop spans 14 amino acids. Trimming took 4 bases from V and 7 from J; bases not matched to a gene: 2. In nucleotides, the CDR3 is TGCGCCAGCAGCCCCGGGACAGGGAATTCACCCCTCCACTTT. Its translation: CASSPGTGNSPLHF.

This clone was found a few times. CDR3 coding DNA: TGTGCCAGCAGCCAAGAAGGGGCTCGGTCACCCCTCCACTTT. Translating gives CASSQEGARSPLHF. The rearrangement links TRBV14 to TRBJ1-6, with D perhaps matching TRBD1 (5 bases). V was clipped by 0 bases and J by 10 bases, with 10 bases between them. The CDR3 loop spans 14 amino acids. Germline V lookup: CDR1 SGHDN, CDR2 FVKESK. Using reference TRBV14 and TRBJ1-6 for the parts outside the CDR3, the full variable domain is EAGVTQFPSHSVIEKGQTVTLRCDPISGHDNLYWYRRVMGKEIKFLLHFVKESKQDESGMPNNRFLAERTGGTYSTLKVQPAELEDSGVYFCASSQEGARSPLHFGNGTRLTVT.

The chain employs TRBV11-2 and TRBJ2-3; 7 bases line up with TRBD1. Germline V lookup: CDR1 SGHAT, CDR2 FQNNGV. The CDR3 extends over 14 amino acids. V shed 3 bases, J shed 0 bases, and the junction held 0 bases outside the gene matches. The CDR3 region is CASSLGQSTDTQYF. CDR3 nucleotides: TGTGCCAGCAGCTTGGGACAGAGCACAGATACGCAGTATTTT. Based on the CDR3 plus reference TRBV11-2 and TRBJ2-3, the full variable domain is EAGVAQSPRYKIIEKRQSVAFWCNPISGHATLYWYQQILGQGPKLLIQFQNNGVVDDSQLPKDRFSAERLKGVDSTLKIQPAKLEDSAVYLCASSLGQSTDTQYFGPGTRLTVL.

The chain carries TRBV7-6 and TRBJ2-3, with 14 bases fitting TRBD2. V gave up 5 bases and J gave up 5 bases; unmatched junction bases: 9. From germline, CDR1 is SGHVS and CDR2 FNYEAQ. The CDR3 has 17 residues. CDR3 nucleotides: TGTGCCAGCAGCAAACGGGCGGGACTAGCGGGAGTAGATACGCAGTATTTT. It is translated as CASSKRAGLAGVDTQYF.

The chain is built from TRBV25-1 and TRBJ1-3; no definite D call. V was clipped by 3 bases and J by 6 bases, with 15 bases between them. The CDR3 totals 15 residues. Germline CDR1 reads MGHDK; CDR2 reads SYGVNS. The CDR3 loop is CASSDPGSSINTIYF. The CDR3 nucleotides read TGTGCCAGCAGTGATCCGGGGTCTAGTATAAACACCATATATTTT.

The genes are TRBV5-6 and TRBJ1-3, with 7 bases fitting TRBD1. CDR1 SGHDT and CDR2 YYEEEE come from the germline V gene. V gave up 2 bases and J gave up 3 bases; unmatched junction bases: 5. The CDR3 loop spans 15 amino acids. Here the CDR3 DNA reads TGTGCCAGCAGCTTCAGGGGGATTATTGGAAACACCATATATTTT. Its translation is CASSFRGIIGNTIYF.

The chain joins TRBV6-1 to TRBJ1-2; tentatively, D is TRBD1 (5 bases). Germline CDR1 is MNHNS and CDR2 is SASEGT. This CDR3 has 17 amino acids. Trimming removed 2 bases at V and 6 bases at J, with 22 bases between. CDR3 residues: CASSELRGHSTVDGYTF. The CDR3 bases are TGTGCCAGCAGTGAACTCCGTGGACACTCCACGGTAGATGGCTACACCTTC.

This clone is a singleton in its sample. The V call is TRBV7-7, the J call TRBJ2-1, with D perhaps matching TRBD2 (5 bases). The CDR3 has 16 residues. Germline V gene sequence: CDR1 SSHAT, CDR2 FNYEAQ (reference sequence). Trimming took off 1 base at V and 4 bases at J, with 14 bases between the two ends. The CDR3 is CASSLEAGRPYNEQFF. The CDR3 DNA follows: TGTGCCAGCAGCTTAGAGGCGGGTAGGCCTTACAATGAGCAGTTCTTC.